Listed here are 29 T cell receptor beta chains from one sample, sequenced in a study of PD-L1 blockade in urothelial cancer. Produced via immunoSEQ multiplex PCR; TCRdb's table is partial and in-frame only. Among about 32,000 clones listed, 85% to 90% were seen once. Sequencing was performed on PBMCs, taken around atezolizumab (anti-PD-L1) treatment. These receptors came from a middle-aged man with urothelial cancer.

The rearrangement links TRBV18 to TRBJ2-7; D perhaps matches TRBD1 (7 bases). Trimming took off 3 bases at V and 6 bases at J, with 12 bases between the two ends. CDR1 and CDR2 (germline): KGHSH, LQKENI. The CDR3 runs 13 residues. CDR3 protein: CASSPNRGGEQYF. The CDR3 DNA reads as TGTGCCAGCTCACCCAACAGGGGAGGCGAGCAGTACTTC.

The genes are TRBV19 and TRBJ2-7; 9 positions agree with TRBD1. Trimming removed 5 bases from V and 0 bases from J; junction bases left unmatched: 8. The CDR3 sequence is 16 residues long. Germline V gives CDR1 LNHDA, CDR2 SQIVND (reference sequence). CDR3 sequence reads: CASSPSRDRVSYEQYF. Here the CDR3 DNA reads TGTGCCAGTAGTCCCTCCCGGGACAGGGTCTCCTACGAGCAGTACTTC. Supplemented by reference TRBV19 and TRBJ2-7, the full variable domain reads DGGITQSPKYLFRKEGQNVTLSCEQNLNHDAMYWYRQDPGQGLRLIYYSQIVNDFQKGDIAEGYSVSREKKESFPLTVTSAQKNPTAFYLCASSPSRDRVSYEQYFGPGTRLTVT.

This clone appeared once. The rearrangement joins TRBV6-5 to TRBJ2-3; TRBD2 might be the D (5 bases). Deletions cut 0 bases from V and 9 bases from J, with 16 bases between. The CDR3 covers 15 residues. Germline assignment: CDR1 MNHEY and CDR2 SVGAGI. The CDR3 DNA reads TGTGCCAGCAGTTACTCGGAGGTGGGATTGGGGACGCAGTATTTT. Translated: CASSYSEVGLGTQYF.

The chain employs TRBV5-1 and TRBJ2-7; 9 bases map to TRBD2. The V and J ends lost 5 bases and 7 bases, in that order; junction bases with no gene match: 10. This CDR3 comprises 14 residues. Germline CDR1 SGHRS, CDR2 YFSETQ. The DNA for the CDR3 is TGCGCCAGCAGGCCGGGTAGCGGGAGTTATGAGCAGTACTTC. Protein: CASRPGSGSYEQYF.

The rearrangement links TRBV7-8 to TRBJ2-7, with 7 nucleotides matching TRBD2. The CDR3 extends over 14 amino acids. V trimming: 3 bases; J trimming: 4 bases; junction bases outside the gene matches: 6. Germline V gene lookup returns CDR1 SGHVS and CDR2 FQNEAQ. The CDR3 DNA reads as TGTGCCAGCAGCTTTACCCTAGCGGCTTACGAGCAGTACTTC. This encodes CASSFTLAAYEQYF.

The J gene is TRBJ1-2, the V gene TRBV5-6, with D perhaps matching TRBD1 (5 bases). Germline lookup yields CDR1 SGHDT and CDR2 YYEEEE. This CDR3 is built from 15 residues. V was pared by 0 bases and J by 3 bases, with 12 bases between. In DNA, the CDR3 is TGTGCCAGCAGCTTGGGGTTATTACAGGACTATGGCTACACCTTC. This codes for CASSLGLLQDYGYTF. The variable domain in full, completed from reference TRBV5-6 and TRBJ1-2, reads DAGVTQSPTHLIKTRGQQVTLRCSPKSGHDTVSWYQQALGQGPQFIFQYYEEEERQRGNFPDRFSGHQFPNYSSELNVNALLLGDSALYLCASSLGLLQDYGYTFGSGTRLTVV.

The J gene is TRBJ1-2, the V gene TRBV29-1; D may be TRBD1 (5 bases). Looked up from germline, CDR1 is SQVTM and CDR2 is ANQGSEA. Trimming removed 3 bases from V and 1 base from J, with 15 bases in between. The CDR3 sequence is 15 residues long. CDR3 nucleotide sequence: TGCAGCGTTGAGTCTTCAGCAGGGCTTAACTATGGCTACACCTTC. It encodes CSVESSAGLNYGYTF. The full variable domain, in which reference TRBV29-1 and TRBJ1-2 provide the parts outside the CDR3, is SAVISQKPSRDICQRGTSLTIQCQVDSQVTMMFWYRQQPGQSLTLIATANQGSEATYESGFVIDKFPISRPNLTFSTLTVSNMSPEDSSIYLCSVESSAGLNYGYTFGSGTRLTVV.

The rearrangement uses TRBV19 and TRBJ2-7, with 10 bases fitting TRBD1. Germline trimming cut 5 bases from V and 5 bases from J; bases unmatched to any gene: 15. Germline assignment: CDR1 LNHDA and CDR2 SQIVND (reference sequence). The CDR3 is 17 amino acids. The CDR3 DNA sequence: TGTGCCAGTAGTTTGGGGCCGGGACAGGGGCGATTGAACGAGCAGTACTTC. Translating gives CASSLGPGQGRLNEQYF.

This chain joins TRBV5-1 and TRBJ1-3; no definite D call. V was pared by 5 bases and J by 6 bases, with 12 bases between. Per the germline V gene, CDR1 is SGHRS and CDR2 is YFSETQ. The CDR3 length is 13 residues. The CDR3 bases are TGCGCCAGCAGACCCTCTCGGGAAAACACCATATATTTT. This sequence encodes CASRPSRENTIYF.

The gene calls are TRBV7-3 and TRBJ2-1; TRBD2 is a possible D gene (7 bases). The CDR3 extends over 15 amino acids. In germline, CDR1 is SGHTA, CDR2 FQGTGA. V was pared by 5 bases and J by 8 bases, with 19 bases between. The CDR3: CASSQGRGWRDEQFF. In DNA, the CDR3 is TGTGCCAGCAGCCAGGGGAGGGGATGGAGAGATGAGCAGTTCTTC.

The gene calls are TRBV7-2 and TRBJ2-1; D is unclear. CDR3 length: 12 residues. Germline values: CDR1 SGHTA, CDR2 FQGNSA. V was clipped by 5 bases and J by 3 bases, with 5 bases between them. The CDR3 sequence is CASSANYNEQFF. DNA of the CDR3: TGTGCCAGCAGCGCGAACTACAATGAGCAGTTCTTC.

The chain couples TRBV2 to TRBJ2-1; D might be TRBD2 (5 bases). This CDR3 is built from 14 residues. The V end lost 7 bases, the J end lost 7 bases, and 17 bases lay between the germline ends. In germline, CDR1 is SNHLY, CDR2 FYNNEI. CDR3 bases: TGTGCCAGCATATTGGACTCCGGATGGAATGAGCAGTTCTTC. Translation gives CASILDSGWNEQFF.

V gene TRBV5-6 combines with J gene TRBJ2-1, with 7 bases fitting TRBD2. CDR3 length equals 15 residues. Germline-derived CDR1 and CDR2 are SGHDT and YYEEEE. Trimming at V came to 1 base and at J to 4 bases, leaving 5 bases not matched to a gene. CDR3 DNA sequence: TGTGCCAGCAGCTTGCCGTCTAGCGGATACAATGAGCAGTTCTTC. This sequence encodes CASSLPSSGYNEQFF.

This clone was seen a handful of times. J is TRBJ2-2 and V is TRBV7-2; 15 positions agree with TRBD2. Losses at the gene ends were 6 bases for V and 0 bases for J; bases not matched to a gene: 5. The CDR3 length is 18 residues. Germline V gene data show CDR1 as SGHTA and CDR2 as FQGNSA. The CDR3 protein is CASRNGLAGGPNTGELFF. DNA for the CDR3: TGTGCCAGCAGAAATGGACTAGCGGGAGGGCCGAACACCGGGGAGCTGTTTTTT.

The chain uses TRBV2 and TRBJ2-1, with a possible D match to TRBD2 (6 bases). CDR1 is SNHLY and CDR2 is FYNNEI in the germline V gene. V was trimmed by 6 bases and J by 10 bases, leaving 25 bases between them. This CDR3 is built from 16 residues. CDR3 bases: TGTGCCAGCAGCCTTGGCCCCGCGGGGATTTCCAGCGAGCAGTTCTTC. Its translation is CASSLGPAGISSEQFF.

This sequence joins TRBV9 and TRBJ2-7; maybe TRBD2 (5 bases). CDR3 size: 15 residues. Trimming left V 4 bases short and J 0 bases short, with 14 bases between. The germline gives CDR1 SGDLS, CDR2 YYNGEE. The chain's CDR3 is CASSRTVASSYEQYF. In DNA form, the CDR3 reads TGTGCCAGCAGCAGGACTGTAGCAAGCTCCTACGAGCAGTACTTC.

The rearrangement joins TRBV7-9 to TRBJ2-3; a possible D gene is TRBD1 (6 bases). V lost 5 bases to trimming and J lost 2 bases, with 11 bases between them. The CDR3 spans 14 residues. Germline V gene lookup returns CDR1 SEHNR and CDR2 FQNEAQ (reference sequence). In DNA form, the CDR3 reads TGTGCCAGCAGCAGGGACACAGACACAGATACGCAGTATTTT. It is translated as CASSRDTDTDTQYF.

The chain employs TRBV10-3 and TRBJ1-1, with 9 bases lining up with TRBD1. V lost 6 bases to trimming and J lost 4 bases; unmatched junction nucleotides: 6. CDR1 and CDR2 from the germline V gene are ENHRY and SYGVKD. This CDR3 is built from 14 residues. CDR3: CAISPQGAGTEAFF. Here the CDR3 DNA reads TGTGCCATCAGCCCACAGGGGGCGGGCACTGAAGCTTTCTTT.

The chain carries TRBV27 and TRBJ2-5, with 9 bases fitting TRBD1. V lost 6 bases, J lost 4 bases, and 9 bases stayed unmatched. The CDR3 spans 15 residues. In germline, CDR1 is MNHEY, CDR2 SMNVEV (reference sequence). The CDR3 region is CASSENRGRSETQYF. Here the CDR3 DNA reads TGTGCCAGCAGCGAGAACAGGGGGCGCTCAGAGACCCAGTACTTC.

This rearrangement joins TRBV7-9 to TRBJ2-2; maybe TRBD2 (5 bases). V was shortened by 3 bases and J by 1 base, with 18 bases between the two germline ends. Germline lookup yields CDR1 SEHNR and CDR2 FQNEAQ (reference sequence). The length of the CDR3 is 18 residues. Written as DNA, the CDR3 is TGTGCCAGCAGCTTGTGGAGGACCCATGACTTGAACACCGGGGAGCTGTTTTTT. It encodes CASSLWRTHDLNTGELFF.

The CDR3: CASSLTANEQFF. DNA of the CDR3: TGTGCCAGCAGCTTAACAGCCAATGAGCAGTTCTTC. This rearrangement joins TRBV7-9 to TRBJ2-1; no clear D gene. This CDR3 contains 12 residues. Trimming pared 2 bases from V and 6 bases from J, leaving 5 bases between. CDR1 is SEHNR, CDR2 FQNEAQ, per germline (reference sequence). Full variable domain (missing parts from reference TRBV7-9 and TRBJ2-1): DTGVSQNPRHKITKRGQNVTFRCDPISEHNRLYWYRQTLGQGPEFLTYFQNEAQLEKSRLLSDRFSAERPKGSFSTLEIQRTEQGDSAMYLCASSLTANEQFFGPGTRLTVL.

The chain uses TRBV6-1 and TRBJ2-3; D gene uncertain. The germline V gene encodes CDR1 MNHNS and CDR2 SASEGT. V was clipped by 7 bases and J by 6 bases, with 11 bases between them. This CDR3 has 12 residues. The CDR3 region is CASTSLSDTQYF. The CDR3 DNA follows: TGTGCCAGCACTAGTCTCTCGGATACGCAGTATTTT.

The CDR3 is CASSPRGAWEEKLFF. CDR3 coding DNA: TGTGCCAGCAGCCCCCGGGGGGCTTGGGAAGAAAAACTGTTTTTT. The chain has TRBV7-9 and TRBJ1-4, with a possible D match to TRBD1 (6 bases). Trimming removed 5 bases from V and 8 bases from J, with 18 bases in between. CDR1 and CDR2 (germline): SEHNR, FQNEAQ (reference sequence). The length of the CDR3 is 15 residues.

This clone was recorded a few times. This chain joins TRBV18 and TRBJ1-1; maybe TRBD1 (5 bases). CDR1 is KGHSH and CDR2 is LQKENI in the germline V gene. This CDR3 spans 15 amino acids. Trimming took off 5 bases at V and 1 base at J, with 14 bases between the two ends. CDR3 residues: CASSGRQFENTEAFF. The CDR3 DNA follows: TGTGCCAGCTCAGGCCGACAGTTCGAGAACACTGAAGCTTTCTTT.

The chain employs TRBV19 and TRBJ1-2; no clear D. V shed 1 base and J shed 4 bases, with 7 bases lying between them. This CDR3 has 13 amino acids. CDR1 is LNHDA and CDR2 is SQIVND in the germline V gene (reference sequence). The CDR3 DNA is TGTGCCAGTAGTATAGGCCCTAGCTATGGCTACACCTTC. Translating gives CASSIGPSYGYTF.

The rearrangement joins TRBV6-5 to TRBJ1-6, with 7 nucleotides matching TRBD1. Germline V gene data show CDR1 as MNHEY and CDR2 as SVGAGI. The CDR3 contains 13 residues. V was clipped by 8 bases and J by 9 bases; unmatched bases: 7. The CDR3 here is CASQGVSGSPLHF. In DNA form, the CDR3 reads TGTGCCAGCCAGGGGGTGAGTGGTTCACCCCTCCACTTT.

The chain couples TRBV11-2 to TRBJ1-5; no firm D call. The germline V and J ends were trimmed by 2 bases and 3 bases, with 5 bases remaining between them. The germline V gene encodes CDR1 SGHAT and CDR2 FQNNGV. CDR3 length: 13 residues. The CDR3 DNA is TGTGCCAGCAGCTTATTCCTCAATCAGCCCCAGCATTTT. This translates into CASSLFLNQPQHF.

Written as DNA, the CDR3 is TGCAGCGTTGAAGGATACTCGGAGCAGTACTTC. Amino acids: CSVEGYSEQYF. The chain is built from TRBV29-1 and TRBJ2-7, with D unresolved. CDR3 length equals 11 residues. Trimming removed 1 base from V and 7 bases from J, with 8 bases in between. Germline lookup yields CDR1 SQVTM and CDR2 ANQGSEA.

The chain uses TRBV27 and TRBJ2-1, with 10 positions matching TRBD2. CDR1 MNHEY and CDR2 SMNVEV come from the germline V gene (reference sequence). The CDR3 has 13 residues. V lost 6 bases to trimming and J lost 8 bases; unmatched junction nucleotides: 4. The CDR3 here is CASRLAGGYEQFF. The DNA of the CDR3 is TGTGCCAGCAGGTTAGCGGGAGGCTATGAGCAGTTCTTC.